A selection of T cell receptor beta chains follows, all from one sample in a study of regulatory T cells in long-lasting Graves disease. Using its own MiXCR run on the multiplex PCR reads, TCRdb lists one record per CDR3 protein. The sample holds approximately 210,000 distinct CDR3 sequences, 18% seen once. The specimen was peripheral blood mononuclear cells (PBMCs), collected at new diagnosis, from a patient treated with antithyroid drugs. Every receptor here comes from a female donor with Graves disease. The CDR3 runs from the conserved cysteine through the conserved F or W. The order of the fields is V gene, D gene, clone size, J gene, CDR3 DNA, CDR3 protein. D genes are given only for firm matches. Part of the rows lack a size; the others show once, few, many or a class for expanded clones.

TRBV6-5	-	many	TRBJ2-2	TGTGCCAGCAGTTACCCCCATGGCCTAGACACCGGGGAGCTGTTTTTT	CASSYPHGLDTGELFF
TRBV11-2	-	many	TRBJ1-1	TGTGCCAGCAGCCCCTTGGCGGGGAGAGGGGAAGCTTTCTTT	CASSPLAGRGEAFF
TRBV12-3/TRBV12-4	TRBD2	many	TRBJ2-3	TGTGCCAGCAGGGCTAGCGGGATCACAGATACGCAGTATTTT	CASRASGITDTQYF
TRBV28	TRBD1	many	TRBJ2-7	TGTGCCAGCAGTTCGCTACAGGGGGCAATCGAGCAGTACTTC	CASSSLQGAIEQYF
TRBV28	-	-	TRBJ2-1	TGTGCCAGCAGTTTTCGGCAGGGGGGCTACAATGAGCAGTTCTTC	CASSFRQGGYNEQFF
TRBV30	-	many	TRBJ1-6	TGTGCCTGGAGTGCAGGGAGGGATTCACCCCTCCACTTT	CAWSAGRDSPLHF
TRBV9	TRBD2	many	TRBJ2-1	TGTGCCAGCAGCCCAGCCGGGACTAGCAGATACAATGAGCAGTTCTTC	CASSPAGTSRYNEQFF
TRBV5-1	-	many	TRBJ2-5	TGCGCCAGCAGCTTGACAGGGAGAGTTGAGACCCAGTACTTC	CASSLTGRVETQYF
TRBV10-3	-	-	TRBJ1-1	TGTGCCATCAGTGAGACTTCGGGGACTGAAGCTTTCTTT	CAISETSGTEAFF
TRBV20-1	TRBD1	many	TRBJ1-1	TGCAGTGCTAGACAGACAGGGAAGAAGAACACTGAAGCTTTCTTT	CSARQTGKKNTEAFF
TRBV3-1	-	many	TRBJ1-2	TGTGCCAGCAGCCAAGATTGGGGAGTCTATGGCTACACCTTC	CASSQDWGVYGYTF
TRBV14	-	many	TRBJ2-7	TGTGCCAGCAGCCGTGTTGCCAGGGGAATCTCCTACGAGCAGTACTTC	CASSRVARGISYEQYF
TRBV28	TRBD2	-	TRBJ2-3	TGTGCCAGCAGTTTACAAGCGGGAGCATCCGATACGCAGTATTTT	CASSLQAGASDTQYF
TRBV4-3	-	many	TRBJ1-5	TGCGCCAGCAGTCCCGACGTGGAACGATTCCAGCCCCAGCATTTT	CASSPDVERFQPQHF
TRBV20-1	TRBD2	many	TRBJ2-1	TGCAGTGCTGGGGGGGTCTCCCAAATGGCAAGCAATGAGCAGTTCTTC	CSAGGVSQMASNEQFF
TRBV6-1	-	many	TRBJ1-2	TGTGCCAGCAGCTCCCTGCTGAGCGAGGGGGGCTACACCTTC	CASSSLLSEGGYTF
TRBV28	-	few	TRBJ2-7	TGTGCCAGCAGTTTCCCGACCCTGTCCCACGAGCAGTACTTC	CASSFPTLSHEQYF
TRBV10-3	-	many	TRBJ1-2	TGTGCCATCAGTGAGTCCGGGCTGCGCAGAGGGCGGTGGTACGGCTACACCTTC	CAISESGLRRGRWYGYTF
TRBV30	TRBD2	-	TRBJ2-1	TGTGCCCGGGGTGGGCTAGCGGGAGCCGATGAGCAGTTCTTC	CARGGLAGADEQFF
TRBV7-3	TRBD2	many	TRBJ2-1	TGTGCCAGCAGCCCCTCCCCCGGACTAGCGGGAGAGAGGGAGCAGTTCTTC	CASSPSPGLAGEREQFF
TRBV24-1	TRBD1	many	TRBJ2-5	TGTGCCACCAGTGACGACAGGGAAGAGACCCAGTACTTC	CATSDDREETQYF
TRBV2	TRBD1	-	TRBJ2-7	TGTGCCAGTTACGGACAGGGGGCCTCCTACGAGCAGTACTTC	CASYGQGASYEQYF
TRBV6-2/TRBV6-3	-	many	TRBJ2-3	TGTGCCAGCAGTGTAGGGGGGGGGGGACTCCGCACAGATACGCAGTATTTT	CASSVGGGGLRTDTQYF
TRBV20-1	TRBD1	-	TRBJ1-2	TGCAGTGCTAAGCCAACCTCACAGGGGGCGCAAGGCTACACCTTC	CSAKPTSQGAQGYTF
TRBV29-1	TRBD2	few	TRBJ2-3	TGCAGCGTTGGCCAGCGGGAGACCCGGGGTACGCAGTATTTT	CSVGQRETRGTQYF
TRBV6-2/TRBV6-3	-	many	TRBJ2-7	TGTGCCAGCAGTACCGGACTTGACTCCTACGAGCAGTACTTC	CASSTGLDSYEQYF
TRBV6-2/TRBV6-3	-	many	TRBJ1-1	TGTGCCAGCAGTTACTCGGCGGGGAACACTGAAGCTTTCTTT	CASSYSAGNTEAFF
TRBV7-2	TRBD1	-	TRBJ1-1	TGTGCCAGCAGCTTGGGACAGGGGGCGCCTGAAGCTTTCTTT	CASSLGQGAPEAFF
TRBV18	TRBD2	many	TRBJ2-3	TGTGCCAGCTCACCACCTTTCCAGAGCGGGAGTGCAGATACGCAGTATTTT	CASSPPFQSGSADTQYF
TRBV24-1	TRBD1	many	TRBJ2-2	TGTGCCACCAGTGACAACAGGGGCTATAACACCGGGGAGCTGTTTTTT	CATSDNRGYNTGELFF
TRBV2	-	many	TRBJ2-5	TGTGCCAGCAGTGAAGCAGAGACCCAGTACTTC	CASSEAETQYF
TRBV7-6	TRBD2	many	TRBJ2-7	TGTGCCAGCAGTTCATTAGCGGGAGGGTCGTACGAGCAGTACTTC	CASSSLAGGSYEQYF
TRBV2	-	many	TRBJ2-5	TGTGCCAGCAGTGAAATGGGGCGGGCCAAAGGAGAGACCCAGTACTTC	CASSEMGRAKGETQYF
TRBV12-3/TRBV12-4	-	-	TRBJ2-1	TGTGCCAGCAGTTTAGGGTTGGACAATGAGCAGTTCTTC	CASSLGLDNEQFF
TRBV20-1	-	-	TRBJ1-5	TGCAGTGCTAGCAGGGGAATTAGCAATCAGCCCCAGCATTTT	CSASRGISNQPQHF
TRBV6-1	-	few	TRBJ1-1	TGTGCCAGCTTGAACACTGAAGCTTTCTTT	CASLNTEAFF
TRBV20-1	-	many	TRBJ2-3	TGCAGTGCTAGAGACGGGACTAGCACAGATACGCAGTATTTT	CSARDGTSTDTQYF
TRBV18	TRBD1	few	TRBJ2-3	TGTGCCAGCTCACCCGACAGGGGGGATACGCAGTATTTT	CASSPDRGDTQYF
TRBV9	-	many	TRBJ1-1	TGTGCCAGCAGCGTAGGGTCGAGGGCCGCCGGACCTGAAGCTTTCTTT	CASSVGSRAAGPEAFF